This TCR beta chain was sequenced during a study of blood T cell repertoires in COVID-19. Study as a whole: Sources were T cells, B-cell-depleted T cells, or PBMCs; the material itself was cDNA or gDNA.

CDR1 and CDR2 from the germline V gene are LNHDA and SQIVND (reference sequence). The CDR3 has 13 residues. V shed 3 bases and J shed 5 bases, with 10 bases lying between them. The data were produced by immunoSEQ multiplex PCR, yet TCRdb's version contains in-frame clones alone and is incomplete. The sample has 250,000 to 350,000 clones, 84% seen once. Patients of the Seattle cohort, enrolled during active infection, were followed longitudinally. The chain combines TRBV19 with TRBJ1-1, with D uncertain. Sequencing input: peripheral blood. The source of this sequence is a human donor with COVID-19, enrolled during active disease. The donor label of this sample is uncertain. The CDR3 loop reads CASSIRFETEAFF. The CDR3 DNA sequence: TGTGCCAGTAGTATTCGTTTCGAGACTGAAGCTTTCTTT.